A selection of T cell receptor beta chains follows, all from one sample in a study of control samples from healthy donors and cancer patients. Assay used: immunoSEQ multiplex PCR; TCRdb lists only in-frame clones, some missing. The table has about 89,000 clones, more than 70% seen once. Sample: blood. The receptors were sampled from a woman aged 40 to 55 in good health. The CDR3 runs from the conserved cysteine through the conserved F or W. A D gene is named only where the DNA matches it firmly. Expanded clones are given a class, and other clones once, few, many or no size at all.

CDR3nt	CDR3aa	d_gene	j_gene	v_gene	abundance
TGTGCCAGCAGCTTAGGACGTTCCACAGATACGCAGTATTTT	CASSLGRSTDTQYF	-	TRBJ2-3	TRBV7-3	once
TGTGCCAGCGGTACATCTCAAGGGGGCACAGATACGCAGTATTTT	CASGTSQGGTDTQYF	-	TRBJ2-3	TRBV2	-
TGTGCCAGCAGCTTAGCCCCGACGGCCAGCTACGAGCAGTACTTC	CASSLAPTASYEQYF	-	TRBJ2-7	TRBV7-2	once
TGTGCCACCAGTGACGGGACTAGCGGGGGCAGGGATGAGCAGTTCTTC	CATSDGTSGGRDEQFF	TRBD2	TRBJ2-1	TRBV24-1	-
TGTGCCAGCTCCCGGGGCGCAGCTAACTATGGCTACACCTTC	CASSRGAANYGYTF	-	TRBJ1-2	TRBV18	-
TGCGCCAGCAGCTTGGGTAGTCGACAAGAGACCCAGTACTTC	CASSLGSRQETQYF	-	TRBJ2-5	TRBV5-1	-
TGTGCCAGTAACGACGGGACGGCTAATGAAAAACTGTTTTTT	CASNDGTANEKLFF	-	TRBJ1-4	TRBV19	-
TGTGCCAGCAGCCAAGATCGGGACAACTACAATGAGCAGTTCTTC	CASSQDRDNYNEQFF	-	TRBJ2-1	TRBV4-2	-
TGTGCCAGCAGCATCTGGACTAGCGGGGGGGCCTTAGGAACAGATACGCAGTATTTT	CASSIWTSGGALGTDTQYF	TRBD2	TRBJ2-3	TRBV5-6	few
TGTGCCAGCAGCCAAGGACCTAGCGGCTCCTACGAGCAGTACTTC	CASSQGPSGSYEQYF	TRBD2	TRBJ2-7	TRBV3-1/TRBV3-2	-
TGCGCCAGCAGCCCGGGACAGGTACTTGAAGCTTTCTTT	CASSPGQVLEAFF	TRBD1	TRBJ1-1	TRBV5-1	-